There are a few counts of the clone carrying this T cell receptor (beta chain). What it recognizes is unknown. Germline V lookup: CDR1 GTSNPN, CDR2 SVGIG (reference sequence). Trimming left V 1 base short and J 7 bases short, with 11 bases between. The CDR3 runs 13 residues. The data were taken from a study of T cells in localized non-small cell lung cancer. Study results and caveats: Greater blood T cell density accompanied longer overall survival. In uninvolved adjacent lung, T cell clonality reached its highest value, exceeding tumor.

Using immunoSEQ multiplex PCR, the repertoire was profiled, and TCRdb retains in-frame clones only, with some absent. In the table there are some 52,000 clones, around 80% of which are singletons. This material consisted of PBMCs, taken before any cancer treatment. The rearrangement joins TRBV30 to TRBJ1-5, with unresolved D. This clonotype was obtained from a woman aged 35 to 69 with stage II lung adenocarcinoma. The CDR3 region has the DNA TGTGCCTGGAGTGAGTATGGTGAGCAGCCCCAGCATTTT. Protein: CAWSEYGEQPQHF.